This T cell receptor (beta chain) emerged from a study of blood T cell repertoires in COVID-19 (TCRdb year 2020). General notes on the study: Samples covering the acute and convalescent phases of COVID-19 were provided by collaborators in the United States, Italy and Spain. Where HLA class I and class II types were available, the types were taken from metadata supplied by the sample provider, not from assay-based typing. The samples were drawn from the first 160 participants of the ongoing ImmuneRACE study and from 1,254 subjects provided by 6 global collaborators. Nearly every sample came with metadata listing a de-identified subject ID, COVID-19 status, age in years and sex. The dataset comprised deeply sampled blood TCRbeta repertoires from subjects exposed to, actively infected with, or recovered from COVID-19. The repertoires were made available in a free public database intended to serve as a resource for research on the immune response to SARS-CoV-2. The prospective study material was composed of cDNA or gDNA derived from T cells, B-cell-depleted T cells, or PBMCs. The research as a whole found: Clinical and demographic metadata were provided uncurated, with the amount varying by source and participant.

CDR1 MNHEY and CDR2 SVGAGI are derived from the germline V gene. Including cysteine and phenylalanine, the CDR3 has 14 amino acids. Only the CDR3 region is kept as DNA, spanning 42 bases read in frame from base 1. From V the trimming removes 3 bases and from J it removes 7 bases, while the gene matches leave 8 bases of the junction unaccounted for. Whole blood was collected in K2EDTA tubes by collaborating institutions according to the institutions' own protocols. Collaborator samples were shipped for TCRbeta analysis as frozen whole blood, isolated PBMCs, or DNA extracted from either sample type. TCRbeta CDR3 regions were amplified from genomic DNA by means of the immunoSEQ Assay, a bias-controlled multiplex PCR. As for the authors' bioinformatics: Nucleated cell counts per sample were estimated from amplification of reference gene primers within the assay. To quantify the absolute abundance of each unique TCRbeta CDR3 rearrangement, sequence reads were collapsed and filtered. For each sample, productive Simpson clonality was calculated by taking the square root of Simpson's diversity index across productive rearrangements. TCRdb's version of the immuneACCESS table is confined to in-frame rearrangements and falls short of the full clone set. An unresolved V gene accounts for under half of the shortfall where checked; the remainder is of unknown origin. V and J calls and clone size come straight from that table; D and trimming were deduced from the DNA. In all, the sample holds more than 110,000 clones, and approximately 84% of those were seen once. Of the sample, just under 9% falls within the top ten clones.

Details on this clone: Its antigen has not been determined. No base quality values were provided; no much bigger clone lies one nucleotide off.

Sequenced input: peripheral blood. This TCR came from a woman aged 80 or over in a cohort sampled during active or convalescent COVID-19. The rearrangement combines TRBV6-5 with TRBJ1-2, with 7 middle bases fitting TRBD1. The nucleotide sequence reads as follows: TGTGCCAGCAGTTATTCAGGGGGAATGCGTGGCTACACCTTC. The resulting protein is CASSYSGGMRGYTF.